The 30 T cell receptor beta chains reported below all come from one sample, sequenced in a study of Ad26.COV2.S vaccination and SARS-CoV-2 variants (dated by TCRdb to the early 2020s). The library was generated by the immunoSEQ multiplex PCR assay. TCRdb took over this immuneACCESS table, retaining in-frame rearrangements with V and J assigned. Such tables are incomplete; in checked studies, under half of the missing clones stem from an unresolved V gene, and the remainder is unexplained. Across this sample there are roughly 300,000 clones, with 75% to 90% seen only once. The top ten constitute 9.5% to 12% of the sample. The treatment or condition tag for this specimen amounts to: around 19 received Ad26.COV2.S at low or high dose, single or two shots; roughly 5 received placebo; per-sample allocation not given. Repertoires of vaccine and placebo recipients were sequenced from samples taken on day 63 after the first injection.

The material sequenced was peripheral blood, taken in a trial of Ad26.COV2.S vaccine versus placebo. The receptors shown here come from a person between 18 and 59 years old who received the Ad26.COV2.S COVID-19 vaccine or a placebo.

The rearrangement joins TRBV24-1 to TRBJ1-2; TRBD1 matches at 10 bases. The germline V gene has CDR1 KGHDR and CDR2 SFDVKD. This CDR3 has 14 amino acids. The J segment lost 5 bases and the V segment lost 3 bases, leaving 2 bases of the junction unmatched. DNA for the CDR3: TGTGCCACCAGTGATCCGGGACAGGGGTATGGCTACACCTTC. As protein: CATSDPGQGYGYTF.

V usage is TRBV24-1 and J usage is TRBJ1-5; TRBD1 aligns across 8 bases. CDR1 and CDR2 (germline): KGHDR, SFDVKD. There are 15 residues in the CDR3. V shed 5 bases and J 3 bases; nucleotides not matched to a gene: 5. CDR3 loop: CATSAQGEVNQPQHF. CDR3 nucleotide sequence: TGTGCCACCAGTGCACAGGGGGAAGTCAATCAGCCCCAGCATTTT.

This chain uses TRBV28 with TRBJ1-2; D is unresolved. This CDR3 comprises 13 residues. Germline CDR1 MDHEN, CDR2 SYDVKM. V gave up 3 bases and J gave up 4 bases, with 9 bases separating them. Here the CDR3 reads CASSLLFGYGYTF. CDR3 DNA sequence: TGTGCCAGCAGTTTGCTTTTCGGCTATGGCTACACCTTC.

The chain recombines TRBV27 with TRBJ2-7, with D maybe TRBD1 (5 bases). CDR3 length: 14 residues. The germline V gene encodes CDR1 MNHEY and CDR2 SMNVEV (reference sequence). Trimming took 0 bases from V and 5 from J, leaving 11 bases between them. CDR3 protein: CASSLSAGLNEQYF. Here the CDR3 DNA reads TGTGCCAGCAGTTTATCAGCAGGGCTAAACGAGCAGTACTTC.

The chain carries TRBV6-4 and TRBJ2-1, with D possibly matching TRBD2 (6 bases). Germline values: CDR1 MRHNA, CDR2 SNTAGT. V gave up 2 bases and J gave up 10 bases, with 15 bases separating them. This CDR3 has 14 amino acids. CDR3 protein: CASSDGAYAGEQFF. The DNA of the CDR3 is TGTGCCAGCAGTGACGGGGCGTACGCGGGGGAGCAGTTCTTC.

The chain links TRBV7-2 to TRBJ1-5; D call uncertain. CDR1 SGHTA and CDR2 FQGNSA come from the germline V gene. The CDR3 totals 14 residues. V was pared by 3 bases and J by 4 bases, with 10 bases between. The CDR3 DNA reads TGTGCCAGCAGCTTTGGGAGGAATAATCAGCCCCAGCATTTT. Its translation is CASSFGRNNQPQHF.

This clone was seen a single time. This chain links TRBV12-3 or TRBV12-4 with TRBJ2-7; D is undetermined. The CDR3 is 13 residues long. V lost 5 bases, J lost 4 bases, and 12 bases lay in between. As DNA, the CDR3 is TGTGCCAGCAGTCTCGACGGCCGTTACGAGCAGTACTTC. As protein: CASSLDGRYEQYF.

The V call is TRBV28, the J call TRBJ2-7; 9 bases match TRBD2. This CDR3 is 12 amino acids long. Germline lookup yields CDR1 MDHEN and CDR2 SYDVKM. The junction had 5 bases not matched to a gene; V was cut back by 8 bases and J by 6 bases. The DNA for the CDR3 is TGTGCCAGCGGCGAAGCGGGAGGCGAGCAGTACTTC. It yields the protein CASGEAGGEQYF.

This clone was observed a handful of times. The chain recombines TRBV2 with TRBJ1-5, with a tentative D call TRBD1 (6 bases). CDR1 is SNHLY, CDR2 FYNNEI, per germline. This CDR3 region has 14 residues. Trimming stripped 8 bases from V and 2 bases from J, with 13 bases between. CDR3: CASAKGVRNQPQHF. The CDR3 DNA sequence: TGTGCCAGCGCTAAGGGGGTTCGCAATCAGCCCCAGCATTTT.

The V call is TRBV4-2, the J call TRBJ2-5; D is perhaps TRBD1 or TRBD2 (5 bases each). The length of the CDR3 is 15 residues. Per the germline V gene, CDR1 is LGHNA and CDR2 is YNFKEQ. V lost 1 base, J lost 4 bases, and 13 bases lay in between. CDR3 residues: CASSQVSAGRETQYF. The CDR3 nucleotides read TGTGCCAGCAGCCAAGTATCGGCAGGGAGAGAGACCCAGTACTTC.

The V gene is TRBV7-3, the J gene TRBJ2-7, with D possibly TRBD2 on 5 matching bases. Per the germline V gene, CDR1 is SGHTA and CDR2 is FQGTGA. CDR3 size: 13 residues. Between the trimmed V and J ends, which lost 5 bases and 3 bases, there was a span of 11 bases. CDR3 nucleotides: TGTGCCAGCAGCAAGCGGCAATTCTACGAGCAGTACTTC. Translated, it gives CASSKRQFYEQYF.

The J gene is TRBJ2-7, the V gene TRBV5-6; 8 bases line up with TRBD2. Germline loops: CDR1 SGHDT, CDR2 YYEEEE. This CDR3 region has 13 residues. V lost 7 bases, J lost 5 bases, and 8 bases stayed unmatched. In DNA form, the CDR3 reads TGTGCCAGCCGGACCCGGGAGGGGGACGAGCAGTACTTC. Translation: CASRTREGDEQYF.

This sequence joins TRBV2 and TRBJ1-5; 9 bases agree with TRBD1. The CDR3 is 14 residues long. Germline CDR1 and CDR2: SNHLY and FYNNEI. J gave up 2 bases and V 8 bases, and 4 bases lay outside the gene matches. CDR3 residues: CASQRDRGNQPQHF. In DNA, the CDR3 is TGTGCCAGCCAACGGGACAGGGGCAATCAGCCCCAGCATTTT.

The chain combines TRBV19 with TRBJ2-5, with D tentatively TRBD2 (5 bases). The CDR3 contains 13 residues. Germline CDR1 and CDR2: LNHDA and SQIVND (reference sequence). Deletions cut 2 bases from V and 5 bases from J, with 9 bases between. For the CDR3, the DNA is TGTGCCAGTAGTATAAGAGGGTACGAGACCCAGTACTTC. Protein sequence: CASSIRGYETQYF.

This rearrangement joins TRBV19 to TRBJ1-2; D might be TRBD1 (5 bases). The CDR3 has 14 residues. The germline CDR1 and CDR2 sequences are LNHDA and SQIVND (reference sequence). V dropped 5 bases and J dropped 13 bases, with 23 bases sitting between them. The CDR3 region is CASSGGTTLPPGTF. CDR3 in DNA: TGTGCCAGTAGTGGGGGGACGACTCTTCCCCCGGGCACCTTC.

The J gene is TRBJ1-5, the V gene TRBV5-6, with no clear D. CDR3 length: 16 amino acids. Between the trimmed V and J ends, which lost 2 bases and 0 bases, there was a span of 12 bases. Germline values: CDR1 SGHDT, CDR2 YYEEEE. This CDR3 reads CASSLGGPYSNQPQHF. In DNA, the CDR3 is TGTGCCAGCAGCTTAGGTGGTCCCTATAGCAATCAGCCCCAGCATTTT.

J is TRBJ2-2 and V is TRBV7-9, with 10 nucleotides matching TRBD2. The CDR3 covers 16 residues. CDR1 SEHNR and CDR2 FQNEAQ come from the germline V gene (reference sequence). Trimming cost V 7 bases and J 4 bases; bases outside gene matches: 9. The CDR3 DNA reads as TGTGCCAGCACCAAAAGCGGGGGGGCGATCACCGGGGAGCTGTTTTTT. This translates into CASTKSGGAITGELFF.

The V call is TRBV28, the J call TRBJ2-4; unclear D gene. Germline CDR1 reads MDHEN; CDR2 reads SYDVKM. This CDR3 has 15 amino acids. V was clipped by 7 bases and J by 6 bases, with 19 bases between them. The CDR3 region has the DNA TGTGCCAGCAATAACCTTTGGGGTGTAGGAAACATTCAGTACTTC. Protein product: CASNNLWGVGNIQYF.

Regarding this clone: Other DNA sequences in this specimen translate into the identical CDR3. The gene calls are TRBV28 and TRBJ2-5; no reliable D call. CDR3 length: 12 amino acids. Germline assignment: CDR1 MDHEN and CDR2 SYDVKM. The V and J ends lost 1 base and 1 base respectively, with 1 base between them. CDR3 residues: CASSLSQETQYF. The CDR3, as DNA: TGTGCCAGCAGTTTATCCCAAGAGACCCAGTACTTC.

This sequence joins TRBV6-5 and TRBJ1-1; D unresolved. Germline V CDR1 and CDR2: MNHEY, SVGAGI. Trimming removed 8 bases at V and 0 bases at J, with 10 bases between. The CDR3 runs 13 residues. The CDR3 region is CASWRAMNTEAFF. The CDR3 DNA reads as TGTGCCAGCTGGAGGGCGATGAACACTGAAGCTTTCTTT.

This chain uses TRBV28 with TRBJ1-2, with D maybe TRBD1 (5 bases). CDR3 length: 14 residues. Trimming took off 4 bases at V and 3 bases at J, with 12 bases between the two ends. CDR1 and CDR2 (germline): MDHEN, SYDVKM. The CDR3 DNA reads TGTGCCAGCAGTTCTGGGGGGATTGACTATGGCTACACCTTC. Translation: CASSSGGIDYGYTF.

V usage is TRBV3-1 (or the pseudogene TRBV3-2) and J usage is TRBJ2-7; D is tentatively TRBD1 or TRBD2 (6 bases each). CDR3 length equals 15 residues. Deletions cut 5 bases from V and 4 bases from J, with 18 bases between. Germline-derived CDR1 and CDR2 are LGHDT and YNNKEL (reference sequence). As DNA, the CDR3 is TGTGCCAGCAGCTCCCCGAGGGGGGCGCGGTACGAGCAGTACTTC. Amino acids: CASSSPRGARYEQYF.

The chain combines TRBV4-1 with TRBJ1-1, with D perhaps matching TRBD1 (5 bases). V was pared by 5 bases and J by 0 bases, with 10 bases between. The CDR3 extends over 14 amino acids. Germline V gene sequence: CDR1 MGHRA, CDR2 YSYEKL. The DNA of the CDR3 is TGCGCCAGCAGCTCCCGACAGCTGAACACTGAAGCTTTCTTT. As protein: CASSSRQLNTEAFF.

This chain connects TRBV14 to TRBJ2-1; D is ambiguous. The germline V and J ends were trimmed by 3 bases and 9 bases, with 6 bases remaining between them. This CDR3 has 11 residues. The V gene's germline CDR1 is SGHDN and CDR2 FVKESK. CDR3 residues: CASSQTVEQFF. As DNA, the CDR3 is TGTGCCAGCAGCCAGACTGTTGAGCAGTTCTTC.

A remark on this clone: This sample also contains other DNA sequences that code for the same CDR3. This chain links TRBV11-2 with TRBJ2-7; D not certain. Trimming took 1 base from V and 3 from J, leaving 4 bases between them. Germline V gene data show CDR1 as SGHAT and CDR2 as FQNNGV. This CDR3 has 12 amino acids. The CDR3 reads CASSLVGYEQYF. Here the CDR3 DNA reads TGTGCCAGCAGCTTAGTTGGCTACGAGCAGTACTTC.

The chain is built from TRBV18 and TRBJ2-2; the match to TRBD2 covers 12 bases. Germline CDR1 reads KGHSH; CDR2 reads LQKENI. This CDR3 spans 16 amino acids. The J segment lost 7 bases and the V segment lost 6 bases, leaving 9 bases of the junction unmatched. The CDR3 is CASSPPSGRAHGELFF. The CDR3 DNA reads TGTGCCAGCTCGCCCCCTAGCGGGAGGGCCCACGGGGAGCTGTTTTTT.

This chain joins TRBV14 and TRBJ1-1; D remains ambiguous. Trimming shortened V by 4 bases and J by 5 bases, and 14 bases separated the two germline ends. The CDR3 sequence is 14 residues long. The germline V gene encodes CDR1 SGHDN and CDR2 FVKESK. The CDR3 is CASSRSGGWTEAFF. DNA of the CDR3: TGTGCCAGCAGCCGCAGCGGCGGTTGGACTGAAGCTTTCTTT.

The chain joins TRBV10-3 to TRBJ2-7; 8 bases line up with TRBD1. Germline CDR1 reads ENHRY; CDR2 reads SYGVKD. The CDR3 loop spans 13 amino acids. V trimming: 9 bases; J trimming: 5 bases; junction bases outside the gene matches: 9. The CDR3, as DNA: TGTGCCATTCTCCGGACAGGGACCAACGAGCAGTACTTC. Residues: CAILRTGTNEQYF.

The chain carries TRBV7-9 and TRBJ2-5; 12 nucleotides align to TRBD1. Germline lookup yields CDR1 SEHNR and CDR2 FQNEAQ (reference sequence). The CDR3 sequence is 16 residues long. V was pared by 2 bases and J by 5 bases, with 6 bases of the junction left unmatched. Written as DNA, the CDR3 is TGTGCCAGCAGCTTATCGGGACAGGGGGCACGGGAGACCCAGTACTTC. This translates into CASSLSGQGARETQYF.

V gene TRBV4-2 combines with J gene TRBJ2-1; TRBD2 matches at 14 bases. The V gene's germline CDR1 is LGHNA and CDR2 YNFKEQ. J was trimmed by 11 bases and V by 0 bases; bases with no gene match: 3. This CDR3 is built from 15 residues. CDR3 sequence (DNA): TGTGCCAGCAGCCAAGAGGGACTAGCGGGAGATAAGCAGTTCTTC. It is translated as CASSQEGLAGDKQFF.